Below are 6 T cell receptor beta chains sequenced from a single sample in a study of blood T cell repertoires in COVID-19 (dated by TCRdb to the early 2020s). The library relied on the immunoSEQ multiplex PCR assay. TCRdb provides this immuneACCESS table in a form limited to in-frame rearrangements. Some clones are lacking; in checked studies, under half of them reflect an unresolved V gene, and why the rest are absent is not known. The table for this sample lists about 360,000 clones; approximately 86% of them were counted only once. Together, the top ten hold about 7% of the sample. The sample taken for sequencing was peripheral blood. These TCRs come from a woman in her sixties or seventies with COVID-19, enrolled during active disease.

The chain combines TRBV7-2 with TRBJ2-3, with D tentatively TRBD2 (6 bases). The V gene lost 2 bases and the J gene lost 0 bases, with 6 bases spanning the gap. CDR3 length: 14 amino acids. Per the germline V gene, CDR1 is SGHTA and CDR2 is FQGNSA. This CDR3 reads CASSLRGSTDTQYF. Written as DNA, the CDR3 is TGTGCCAGCAGCTTACGGGGGAGCACAGATACGCAGTATTTT.

This chain connects TRBV27 to TRBJ1-5, with 8 bases that match TRBD1. The V gene end was trimmed by 6 bases and the J gene end by 2 bases; junction bases not matched to a gene: 6. Germline V CDR1 and CDR2: MNHEY, SMNVEV (reference sequence). CDR3 length: 15 amino acids. DNA for the CDR3: TGTGCCAGCAGGCTTGTGACAGGGGGCAATCAGCCCCAGCATTTT. Translated, it gives CASRLVTGGNQPQHF.

The V and J genes are TRBV29-1 and TRBJ2-7; 10 bases align to TRBD1. The CDR3 is 14 residues long. The V and J ends lost 4 bases and 5 bases, in that order; junction bases with no gene match: 8. The germline CDR1 and CDR2 sequences are SQVTM and ANQGSEA. This chain's CDR3 is CSVARQGASDEQYF. In DNA, the CDR3 is TGCAGCGTTGCCAGACAGGGGGCAAGCGACGAGCAGTACTTC.

This clone was picked up one time. The chain has TRBV7-6 and TRBJ2-1; 11 bases map to TRBD2. The CDR3 is made up of 15 amino acids. V trimming: 2 bases; J trimming: 7 bases; junction bases outside the gene matches: 4. Germline loops: CDR1 SGHVS, CDR2 FNYEAQ. The CDR3 spells CASSLWLAGGNEQFF. For the CDR3, the DNA is TGTGCCAGCAGCTTATGGCTAGCGGGGGGTAATGAGCAGTTCTTC.

This clone was seen a few times. The CDR3 bases are TGTGCCACCCAGAGGGGGAATGAGCAGTTCTTC. This translates into CATQRGNEQFF. The chain is built from TRBV24-1 and TRBJ2-1, with D possibly matching TRBD1 (6 bases). This CDR3 is 11 amino acids long. Germline V gives CDR1 KGHDR, CDR2 SFDVKD. Trimming shortened V by 9 bases and J by 7 bases, and 9 bases separated the two germline ends.

The V and J genes are TRBV19 and TRBJ2-7; D gene unclear. V was clipped by 4 bases and J by 6 bases, with 7 bases between them. This CDR3 comprises 11 residues. The germline gives CDR1 LNHDA, CDR2 SQIVND (reference sequence). The CDR3 bases are TGTGCCAGTAGTACAGCGTCCGAGCAGTACTTC. Protein: CASSTASEQYF.